One sample yielded the 30 T cell receptor beta chains listed below, sequenced in a study of cytomegalovirus exposure and HLA in healthy donors. Amplification used 60 Vbeta primers and 13 Jbeta primers. The table came from immunoSEQ multiplex PCR; TCRdb's copy has only in-frame clones and leaves some out. The sample lists 200,000 or so clones, 70% to 85% occurring once. Sequencing was done on a sample of PBMCs. These receptors originate from a girl aged 2-9 years in good health and CMV-seronegative.

This clone occurred a few times. The chain recombines TRBV21-1 with TRBJ1-1. TRBV21-1 is a pseudogene segment. This CDR3 is 13 amino acids long. CDR3 nucleotide sequence: TGTGCCAGCAGCAAAGCGCACGAGACTGAAGCTTTCTTT. Translation gives CASSKAHETEAFF.

V is TRBV4-2 and J is TRBJ1-1, with 7 positions matching TRBD1. The germline V gene has CDR1 LGHNA and CDR2 YNFKEQ. This CDR3 is built from 15 residues. The V and J ends lost 4 bases and 1 base, in that order; junction bases with no gene match: 6. The CDR3 DNA follows: TGTGCCAGCAGCCTTACGGGACAGAAGAACACTGAAGCTTTCTTT. Protein product: CASSLTGQKNTEAFF.

This clone was observed a single time. The chain uses TRBV13 and TRBJ2-1, with D perhaps matching TRBD2 (6 bases). The V end lost 7 bases, the J end lost 10 bases, and 17 bases lay between the germline ends. The germline gives CDR1 PRHDT, CDR2 FYEKMQ (reference sequence). The length of the CDR3 is 13 residues. The CDR3: CASTAGRMEEQFF. For the CDR3, the DNA is TGTGCCAGCACCGCGGGACGAATGGAAGAGCAGTTCTTC.

This clone appeared a single time. The V and J genes are TRBV29-1 and TRBJ1-1; 7 bases match TRBD1. The junction had 6 bases not matched to a gene; V was cut back by 0 bases and J by 11 bases. CDR3 length: 12 residues. Per the germline V gene, CDR1 is SQVTM and CDR2 is ANQGSEA. The CDR3 reads CSVEDSPGGAFF. The CDR3 DNA follows: TGCAGCGTTGAAGATTCCCCAGGGGGGGCTTTCTTT. The variable domain in full, completed from reference TRBV29-1 and TRBJ1-1, reads SAVISQKPSRDICQRGTSLTIQCQVDSQVTMMFWYRQQPGQSLTLIATANQGSEATYESGFVIDKFPISRPNLTFSTLTVSNMSPEDSSIYLCSVEDSPGGAFFGQGTRLTVV.

The chain employs TRBV5-1 and TRBJ2-3; 10 bases agree with TRBD2. The CDR3 totals 16 residues. Looked up from germline, CDR1 is SGHRS and CDR2 is YFSETQ. V was pared by 0 bases and J by 3 bases, with 4 bases of the junction left unmatched. For the CDR3, the DNA is TGCGCCAGCAGCTTGGGGAGCGGGGGGGTGACAGATACGCAGTATTTT. It encodes CASSLGSGGVTDTQYF.

V usage is TRBV23-1 and J usage is TRBJ1-2; 8 nucleotides agree with TRBD1. TRBV23-1 is designated an ORF whose function remains uncertain. This CDR3 has 15 residues. Unmatched junction bases numbered 11, after V lost 3 bases and J lost 8 bases. The CDR3 DNA reads TGCGCCAGCAGTCACCGCTATGGACAGGGAAGGGGCTACACCTTC. Residues: CASSHRYGQGRGYTF.

The chain recombines TRBV6-5 with TRBJ2-7; 7 nucleotides line up with TRBD1. Germline V lookup: CDR1 MNHEY, CDR2 SVGAGI. Trimming at V came to 6 bases and at J to 5 bases, leaving 7 bases not matched to a gene. This CDR3 is built from 13 residues. CDR3 sequence (DNA): TGTGCCAGCAGACCGGGACAGTTGCACGAGCAGTACTTC. Translation gives CASRPGQLHEQYF.

This rearrangement joins TRBV5-1 to TRBJ2-2, with D possibly TRBD1 on 6 matching bases. V was clipped by 6 bases and J by 3 bases, with 12 bases between them. Germline CDR1 SGHRS, CDR2 YFSETQ. The CDR3 is made up of 14 amino acids. The CDR3 is CASNLQGHTGELFF. The CDR3, as DNA: TGCGCCAGCAACCTACAGGGTCACACCGGGGAGCTGTTTTTT.

This clone has only a few counts. The rearrangement uses TRBV4-1 and TRBJ1-4; no clear D. CDR3 length equals 16 residues. Germline V CDR1 and CDR2: MGHRA, YSYEKL. The V gene lost 4 bases and the J gene lost 7 bases, with 19 bases spanning the gap. CDR3 nucleotide sequence: TGCGCCAGCAGCCTAAACGCTCCGGGTTTAGGTGAAAAACTGTTTTTT. This gives the protein CASSLNAPGLGEKLFF.

The chain combines TRBV6-1 with TRBJ1-2; 9 nucleotides align to TRBD1. The germline gives CDR1 MNHNS, CDR2 SASEGT. The CDR3 extends over 17 amino acids. The V segment lost 0 bases and the J segment 4 bases; nucleotides outside the gene matches: 9. CDR3 in DNA: TGTGCCAGCAGTGAAGCTTTGTCCGGGACAGGGATCTATGGCTACACCTTC. This translates into CASSEALSGTGIYGYTF.

The V gene is TRBV23-1, the J gene TRBJ1-2; TRBD1 agrees at 7 bases. TRBV23-1 is given ORF status, its function remaining uncertain. V shed 3 bases and J 4 bases; nucleotides not matched to a gene: 11. The CDR3 consists of 16 residues. The DNA of the CDR3 is TGCGCCAGCAGTCAGGGGCGGGGACAGCAGCTCTATGGCTACACCTTC. This translates into CASSQGRGQQLYGYTF.

This chain links TRBV2 with TRBJ1-2; D gene uncertain. This CDR3 comprises 12 residues. V dropped 8 bases and J dropped 7 bases, with 14 bases sitting between them. Germline V gene lookup returns CDR1 SNHLY and CDR2 FYNNEI. The CDR3 DNA reads TGTGCCAGCGTGATTACAGAGAGTGGCTACACCTTC. Protein sequence: CASVITESGYTF.

This clone showed up just a few times. At one of its ends the junction is not consistent with the germline gene, which may arise from a read error. This chain connects TRBV4-1 to TRBJ2-3; D not certain. This CDR3 has 11 amino acids. Germline CDR1 MGHRA, CDR2 YSYEKL. The CDR3 DNA sequence: TGCGCCAGCAGCCTTGAGTCGAACTTAGAGTTT. This translates into CASSLESNLEF.

The V call is TRBV15, the J call TRBJ1-4; unclear D gene. This CDR3 has 12 amino acids. V was clipped by 3 bases and J by 6 bases, with 5 bases between them. Germline assignment: CDR1 LNHNV and CDR2 YYDKDF (reference sequence). The CDR3 is CATSRADEKLFF. The CDR3 DNA sequence: TGTGCCACCAGCAGGGCCGATGAAAAACTGTTTTTT.

J is TRBJ2-1 and V is TRBV9; 8 nucleotides line up with TRBD2. The CDR3 spans 17 residues. In germline, CDR1 is SGDLS, CDR2 YYNGEE. The trim removed 1 base at V and 6 bases at J, leaving 12 bases unmatched. The CDR3 DNA is TGTGCCAGCAGCGTACTCAGCGGGAGAGTGTTGGGCAATGAGCAGTTCTTC. This gives the protein CASSVLSGRVLGNEQFF.

Points on this clone: The junction and the germline gene differ at one end; a read error may be behind it. The chain joins TRBV7-9 to TRBJ2-1; D is unresolved. CDR1 and CDR2 (germline): SEHNR, FQNEAQ (reference sequence). This CDR3 spans 12 amino acids. The CDR3 DNA follows: TGTGTCAGCAGCCAACAGATCAATGAGCAGTTCTTC. Amino acid sequence: CVSSQQINEQFF.

As concerns this clone: A junction end diverges from the germline sequence, so it may reflect a read error. V and J are TRBV7-9 and TRBJ2-7; 8 nucleotides line up with TRBD1. The CDR3 is made up of 12 amino acids. The germline V gene has CDR1 SEHNR and CDR2 FQNEAQ (reference sequence). The CDR3 DNA follows: TGTTCCAGCAGCCCACCGGACAGGGAAGAGTACTTC. Its protein is CSSSPPDREEYF.

The chain employs TRBV7-3 and TRBJ2-1; D perhaps matches TRBD2 (7 bases). V was cut by 5 bases and J by 9 bases, with 20 bases left in between. The CDR3 extends over 15 amino acids. Germline V CDR1 and CDR2: SGHTA, FQGTGA. The CDR3 region has the DNA TGTGCCAGCAGCCCCCTGAGGGGGGGGGAAGGTGAGCAGTTCTTC. Encoded protein: CASSPLRGGEGEQFF. Looking up the rest from reference TRBV7-3 and TRBJ2-1 gives the full variable domain: GAGVSQTPSNKVTEKGKYVELRCDPISGHTALYWYRQSLGQGPEFLIYFQGTGAADDSGLPNDRFFAVRPEGSVSTLKIQRTERGDSAVYLCASSPLRGGEGEQFFGPGTRLTVL.

This clone was detected a few times. The chain carries TRBV30 and TRBJ1-1; unclear D gene. Germline V gives CDR1 GTSNPN, CDR2 SVGIG (reference sequence). Trimming removed 4 bases at V and 1 base at J, with 16 bases between. This CDR3 has 15 residues. The CDR3 DNA reads TGTGCCTGGATCCAGTTGCCGTTCCCGAACACTGAAGCTTTCTTT. This translates into CAWIQLPFPNTEAFF.

The J gene is TRBJ2-1, the V gene TRBV9; 9 bases align to TRBD1. The CDR3 is 15 residues long. Germline V lookup: CDR1 SGDLS, CDR2 YYNGEE. V dropped 3 bases and J dropped 8; count of bases not matched to a gene: 9. The CDR3 DNA reads TGTGCCAGCAGCGGCCGGGACAGGGACAACTATGAGCAGTTCTTC. It specifies CASSGRDRDNYEQFF.

This clone occurred once. This CDR3 is CASSPTQGVYGYTF. Written as DNA, the CDR3 is TGTGCCAGCAGCCCTACCCAGGGGGTCTATGGCTACACCTTC. The chain couples TRBV27 to TRBJ1-2, with TRBD1 identical over 7 bases. The germline gives CDR1 MNHEY, CDR2 SMNVEV (reference sequence). The CDR3 has 14 residues. The V and J ends lost 6 bases and 4 bases, in that order; junction bases with no gene match: 8.

CDR3 sequence reads: CASSPLGRNSYEQYF. CDR3 DNA: TGTGCCAGCAGTCCACTCGGCAGGAACTCCTACGAGCAGTACTTC. The chain joins TRBV11-2 to TRBJ2-7; D is unclear. The CDR3 length is 15 residues. Germline V gene lookup returns CDR1 SGHAT and CDR2 FQNNGV. V was shortened by 6 bases and J by 0 bases, with 15 bases between the two germline ends.

The gene calls are TRBV9 and TRBJ2-5; D is perhaps TRBD2 (6 bases). Trimming left V 6 bases short and J 0 bases short, with 9 bases between. CDR1 SGDLS and CDR2 YYNGEE come from the germline V gene. There are 13 residues in the CDR3. In DNA, the CDR3 is TGTGCCAGCAATGGGGGGTACCAAGAGACCCAGTACTTC. Translation: CASNGGYQETQYF.

This clone occurred a few times. V usage is TRBV5-1 and J usage is TRBJ2-1, with 11 bases lining up with TRBD2. V dropped 5 bases and J dropped 5; count of bases not matched to a gene: 6. The CDR3 is made up of 15 amino acids. CDR1 is SGHRS and CDR2 is YFSETQ in the germline V gene. The DNA for the CDR3 is TGCGCCAGCAGGGGAGGGACTAGCGGCAACAATGAGCAGTTCTTC. Protein product: CASRGGTSGNNEQFF.

The chain is built from TRBV15 and TRBJ1-5; perhaps TRBD1 as D (5 bases). With 0 bases removed from V and 5 bases from J, the gap between germline ends came to 11 bases. Germline-derived CDR1 and CDR2 are LNHNV and YYDKDF (reference sequence). This CDR3 is 15 amino acids long. CDR3 in amino acids: CATSRDKGLDQPQHF. For the CDR3, the DNA is TGTGCCACCAGCAGAGATAAGGGACTGGATCAGCCCCAGCATTTT.

The chain joins TRBV5-4 to TRBJ1-2; possibly TRBD1 for D (6 bases). Trimming left V 1 base short and J 1 base short, with 17 bases between. Germline V gives CDR1 SGHNT, CDR2 YYREEE (reference sequence). This CDR3 contains 17 residues. The CDR3 DNA reads as TGTGCCAGCAGCTTGTTTTCGCGACAGGACCTTAACTATGGCTACACCTTC. Translation gives CASSLFSRQDLNYGYTF. Drawing the rest from reference TRBV5-4 and TRBJ1-2, the complete variable domain is ETGVTQSPTHLIKTRGQQVTLRCSSQSGHNTVSWYQQALGQGPQFIFQYYREEENGRGNFPPRFSGLQFPNYSSELNVNALELDDSALYLCASSLFSRQDLNYGYTFGSGTRLTVV.

In DNA, the CDR3 is TGTGCCATCAGTGAGATCGACAGGGACTATGGCTACACCTTC. It yields the protein CAISEIDRDYGYTF. V is TRBV10-3 and J is TRBJ1-2, with 7 bases lining up with TRBD1. The CDR3 has 14 residues. After removal of 2 bases from V and 3 bases from J, the junction contained 3 bases not matched to a gene. Germline lookup yields CDR1 ENHRY and CDR2 SYGVKD.

The gene calls are TRBV6-5 and TRBJ2-3, with 7 bases lining up with TRBD2. The CDR3 has 13 residues. V trimming: 11 bases; J trimming: 3 bases; junction bases outside the gene matches: 8. From germline, CDR1 is MNHEY and CDR2 SVGAGI. CDR3 region: CALGRGGTDTQYF. CDR3 sequence (DNA): TGTGCCTTGGGGAGGGGAGGAACAGATACGCAGTATTTT.

V gene TRBV5-1 combines with J gene TRBJ2-3, with a possible D match to TRBD2 (5 bases). Germline loops: CDR1 SGHRS, CDR2 YFSETQ. CDR3 length: 13 amino acids. V was shortened by 1 base and J by 4 bases, with 7 bases between the two germline ends. CDR3 nucleotides: TGCGCCAGCAGCTTGAAGGGAGCAGATACGCAGTATTTT. It codes for CASSLKGADTQYF.

V is TRBV5-8 and J is TRBJ1-5; D remains unclear. The CDR3 has 14 residues. The ends were cut back, 5 bases at V and 7 bases at J, with 16 bases in the middle. The germline gives CDR1 SGHTS, CDR2 YDEGEE. For the CDR3, the DNA is TGTGCCAGCAGAGTAGACTCGATTTCACAGCCCCAGCATTTT. It translates to CASRVDSISQPQHF.